The sample holds a few counts of the clone carrying this TCR beta chain. This sample stems from a study of blood T cell repertoires in COVID-19. Study-level background: Sample material is recorded as cDNA or gDNA derived from T cells, B-cell-depleted T cells, or PBMCs.

Original handling: The authors estimated nucleated cell counts from reference gene primer amplification. The data were produced by immunoSEQ multiplex PCR, yet TCRdb's version contains in-frame clones alone and is incomplete. Clone size and V and J calls were adopted from that table, with D and trimming inferred from the DNA. Here the sample spans about 410,000 clones, around nine tenths being singletons. CDR3 size: 15 residues. The V end was cut by 6 bases, the J end by 6 bases, with 18 bases between. CDR1 and CDR2 from the germline V gene are KGHSH and LQKENI. During active infection, Seattle patients enrolled and were then monitored through disease.

The sequenced sample was peripheral blood. This TCR was sampled from a woman between 40 and 50 years old with COVID-19, enrolled during active disease. The V call is TRBV18, the J call TRBJ1-5; D may be TRBD1 (6 bases). The CDR3 protein is CASSNQGTTGQPQHF. The DNA of the CDR3 is TGTGCCAGCTCTAACCAAGGGACAACGGGTCAGCCCCAGCATTTT.